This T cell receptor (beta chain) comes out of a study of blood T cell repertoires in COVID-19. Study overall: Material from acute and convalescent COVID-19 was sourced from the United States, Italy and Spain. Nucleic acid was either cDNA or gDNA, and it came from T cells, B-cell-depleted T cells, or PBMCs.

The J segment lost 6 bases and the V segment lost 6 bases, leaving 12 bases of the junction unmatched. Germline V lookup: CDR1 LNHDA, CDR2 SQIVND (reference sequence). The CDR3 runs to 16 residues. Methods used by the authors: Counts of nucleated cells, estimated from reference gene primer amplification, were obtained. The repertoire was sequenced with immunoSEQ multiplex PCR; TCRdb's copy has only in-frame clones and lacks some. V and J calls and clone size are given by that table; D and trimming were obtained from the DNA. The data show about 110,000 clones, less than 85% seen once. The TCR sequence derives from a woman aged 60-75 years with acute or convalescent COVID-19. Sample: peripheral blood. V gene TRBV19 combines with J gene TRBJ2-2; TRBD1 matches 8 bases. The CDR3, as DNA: TGTGCCAGTAGGCCGACCGGGACAGGTGTCGCCGGGGAGCTGTTTTTT. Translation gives CASRPTGTGVAGELFF.